These 26 T cell receptor beta chains came from one sample sequenced in a study of cytomegalovirus exposure and HLA in healthy donors. With 60 Vbeta and 13 Jbeta primers, the PCR was carried out. Produced via immunoSEQ multiplex PCR; TCRdb's table is partial and in-frame only. Of some 200,000 clones listed, 65% to 90% are singletons. The sample consisted of PBMCs. The source of these receptors is a girl aged 5-17 years in good health and CMV-seronegative.

The chain uses TRBV19 and TRBJ1-3, with D maybe TRBD1 (5 bases). Trimming pared 7 bases from V and 7 bases from J, leaving 20 bases between. The CDR3 has 15 amino acids. Germline V gives CDR1 LNHDA, CDR2 SQIVND (reference sequence). The CDR3 loop reads CASNRQSSFGNTIYF. In nucleotides, the CDR3 is TGTGCCAGTAATCGACAGTCCTCCTTTGGGAACACCATATATTTT.

This sequence joins TRBV5-1 and TRBJ2-1; tentatively, D is TRBD1 (5 bases). The ends were cut back, 2 bases at V and 4 bases at J, with 13 bases in the middle. The CDR3 has 15 amino acids. Per the germline V gene, CDR1 is SGHRS and CDR2 is YFSETQ. The CDR3 DNA sequence: TGCGCCAGCAGCTTAGACAGTGCGACATACAATGAGCAGTTCTTC. It translates to CASSLDSATYNEQFF. The whole variable domain, remainder taken from reference TRBV5-1 and TRBJ2-1, is KAGVTQTPRYLIKTRGQQVTLSCSPISGHRSVSWYQQTPGQGLQFLFEYFSETQRNKGNFPGRFSGRQFSNSRSEMNVSTLELGDSALYLCASSLDSATYNEQFFGPGTRLTVL.

V is TRBV2 and J is TRBJ2-2; perhaps TRBD2 as D (6 bases). The CDR3 length is 15 residues. Germline values: CDR1 SNHLY, CDR2 FYNNEI. With 2 bases removed from V and 4 bases from J, the gap between germline ends came to 11 bases. The DNA of the CDR3 is TGTGCCAGCAGTGAATGGGGGGTAGGCACCGGGGAGCTGTTTTTT. Translation: CASSEWGVGTGELFF.

The V and J genes are TRBV7-2 and TRBJ1-5, with TRBD1 matching over 10 bases. The V segment lost 2 bases and the J segment 1 base; nucleotides outside the gene matches: 5. CDR3 size: 17 residues. Germline V gene data show CDR1 as SGHTA and CDR2 as FQGNSA. The chain's CDR3 is CASSLMGQGISNQPQHF. The CDR3 region has the DNA TGTGCCAGCAGCTTAATGGGACAGGGGATAAGCAATCAGCCCCAGCATTTT.

The V gene is TRBV5-1, the J gene TRBJ2-7; 9 bases line up with TRBD2. Germline values: CDR1 SGHRS, CDR2 YFSETQ. V shed 2 bases, J shed 4 bases, and the junction held 4 bases outside the gene matches. The CDR3 extends over 14 amino acids. The CDR3 loop is CASSFSGSAYEQYF. DNA of the CDR3: TGCGCCAGCAGCTTTAGCGGGAGTGCGTACGAGCAGTACTTC.

This clone has only one observation. This chain connects TRBV7-2 to TRBJ1-2; 10 positions match TRBD1. The CDR3 has 17 amino acids. The ends lost 5 bases at V and 5 bases at J; junction bases unmatched: 14. In germline, CDR1 is SGHTA, CDR2 FQGNSA. CDR3 nucleotide sequence: TGTGCCAGCAGCCCTCGCCCAGGGGACAGGGGTGGGTATGGCTACACCTTC. It codes for CASSPRPGDRGGYGYTF.

V and J are TRBV4-3 and TRBJ2-1; 11 positions match TRBD2. CDR3 size: 15 residues. Germline V CDR1 and CDR2: LGHNA, YSLEER. The trim removed 9 bases at V and 7 bases at J, leaving 11 bases unmatched. CDR3 nucleotides: TGCGCCAGTAAACTAGCGGGGGCCCTTATTAATGAGCAGTTCTTC. Protein product: CASKLAGALINEQFF.

This chain links TRBV28 with TRBJ1-6; D ambiguous. The CDR3 contains 15 residues. CDR1 and CDR2 from the germline V gene are MDHEN and SYDVKM. V dropped 5 bases and J dropped 6 bases, with 14 bases sitting between them. CDR3 in DNA: TGTGCCAGCAGTAGAGCGATGGGAGGTAATTCACCCCTCCACTTT. It encodes CASSRAMGGNSPLHF.

This chain links TRBV5-1 with TRBJ2-7; D gene ambiguous. Trimming removed 0 bases from V and 4 bases from J, with 5 bases in between. Germline V gene data show CDR1 as SGHRS and CDR2 as YFSETQ. The CDR3 covers 12 residues. The CDR3 region is CASSLDRYEQYF. In DNA, the CDR3 is TGCGCCAGCAGCTTGGATCGTTACGAGCAGTACTTC. Together with reference TRBV5-1 and TRBJ2-7, the CDR3 gives the full variable domain: KAGVTQTPRYLIKTRGQQVTLSCSPISGHRSVSWYQQTPGQGLQFLFEYFSETQRNKGNFPGRFSGRQFSNSRSEMNVSTLELGDSALYLCASSLDRYEQYFGPGTRLTVT.

This clone was seen more than once but under ten times. This chain links TRBV10-3 with TRBJ1-1, with 7 bases lining up with TRBD1. The germline gives CDR1 ENHRY, CDR2 SYGVKD. Losses at the gene ends were 8 bases for V and 2 bases for J; bases not matched to a gene: 5. This CDR3 spans 13 amino acids. Here the CDR3 DNA reads TGTGCCATCTCCCAGGGGGAAAACACTGAAGCTTTCTTT. Protein product: CAISQGENTEAFF.

The J gene is TRBJ1-5, the V gene TRBV5-6; 8 positions match TRBD1. The trim removed 3 bases at V and 6 bases at J, leaving 8 bases unmatched. CDR1 is SGHDT and CDR2 is YYEEEE in the germline V gene. CDR3 length: 15 residues. CDR3 nucleotide sequence: TGTGCCAGCAGCTCGGGACAGGCGTATGGTCAGCCCCAGCATTTT. Its translation: CASSSGQAYGQPQHF.

CDR3 amino acids: CASSLDGYTEAFF. CDR3 DNA: TGCGCCAGCAGCTTGGACGGGTACACTGAAGCTTTCTTT. The chain combines TRBV5-1 with TRBJ1-1; D is unresolved. The CDR3 is made up of 13 amino acids. V was clipped by 0 bases and J by 3 bases, with 6 bases between them. Germline-derived CDR1 and CDR2 are SGHRS and YFSETQ.

This chain links TRBV4-1 with TRBJ2-3; 7 bases map to TRBD1. V gave up 0 bases and J gave up 4 bases; unmatched junction bases: 10. Germline CDR1 reads MGHRA; CDR2 reads YSYEKL. The CDR3 covers 17 residues. CDR3 in amino acids: CASSQDLGQKSADTQYF. CDR3 nucleotides: TGCGCCAGCAGCCAAGATTTGGGACAGAAATCGGCAGATACGCAGTATTTT.

In its sample, this clone was seen once. The chain recombines TRBV7-9 with TRBJ1-1; perhaps TRBD1 as D (6 bases). This CDR3 is 13 amino acids long. The V end lost 6 bases, the J end lost 5 bases, and 13 bases lay between the germline ends. Per germline, CDR1 SEHNR and CDR2 FQNEAQ (reference sequence). The CDR3 DNA reads as TGTGCCAGCAGTCCCCAGGGGTCTACTGAAGCTTTCTTT. Protein product: CASSPQGSTEAFF. Together with reference TRBV7-9 and TRBJ1-1, the CDR3 gives the full variable domain: DTGVSQNPRHKITKRGQNVTFRCDPISEHNRLYWYRQTLGQGPEFLTYFQNEAQLEKSRLLSDRFSAERPKGSFSTLEIQRTEQGDSAMYLCASSPQGSTEAFFGQGTRLTVV.

Note on this clone: One end of the junction fails to match germline, which may point to a read error. Other DNA variants within this sample encode the same CDR3. V and J are TRBV28 and TRBJ1-6; D might be TRBD1 (5 bases). Germline lookup yields CDR1 MDHEN and CDR2 SYDVKM. The CDR3 extends over 15 amino acids. CDR3 loop: CAIATIRQINSPLHF. The CDR3 DNA sequence: TGTGCCATCGCTACGATACGACAGATTAATTCCCCCCTCCACTTT.

The chain employs TRBV18 and TRBJ1-1; 9 nucleotides line up with TRBD1. From germline, CDR1 is KGHSH and CDR2 LQKENI. This CDR3 is 13 amino acids long. V lost 6 bases to trimming and J lost 8 bases; unmatched junction nucleotides: 7. Here the CDR3 DNA reads TGTGCCAGCTCCCGGGACAGGGCATCCGAAGCTTTCTTT. Its protein is CASSRDRASEAFF. Together with reference TRBV18 and TRBJ1-1, the CDR3 gives the full variable domain: NAGVMQNPRHLVRRRGQEARLRCSPMKGHSHVYWYRQLPEEGLKFMVYLQKENIIDESGMPKERFSAEFPKEGPSILRIQQVVRGDSAAYFCASSRDRASEAFFGQGTRLTVV.

This sequence joins TRBV7-2 and TRBJ1-2, with D perhaps matching TRBD1 (6 bases). This CDR3 region has 15 residues. Germline-derived CDR1 and CDR2 are SGHTA and FQGNSA. V was pared by 5 bases and J by 0 bases, with 13 bases between. The CDR3 DNA is TGTGCCAGCAGCCCAGGGGCGCTAGCTAACTATGGCTACACCTTC. It specifies CASSPGALANYGYTF. The full variable domain, completed using reference TRBV7-2 and TRBJ1-2, is GAGVSQSPSNKVTEKGKDVELRCDPISGHTALYWYRQSLGQGLEFLIYFQGNSAPDKSGLPSDRFSAERTGGSVSTLTIQRTQQEDSAVYLCASSPGALANYGYTFGSGTRLTVV.

The rearrangement joins TRBV29-1 to TRBJ2-7, with a tentative D call TRBD1 (6 bases). Between the trimmed V and J ends, which lost 6 bases and 2 bases, there was a span of 11 bases. The CDR3 covers 12 residues. CDR1 is SQVTM, CDR2 ANQGSEA, per germline. The CDR3 spells CSVQGSTYEQYF. In DNA, the CDR3 is TGCAGCGTACAGGGCTCGACCTACGAGCAGTACTTC.

The genes are TRBV9 and TRBJ1-2; the D gene is possibly TRBD1 (6 bases). Trimming left V 0 bases short and J 1 base short, with 10 bases between. CDR1 SGDLS and CDR2 YYNGEE come from the germline V gene. This CDR3 spans 15 amino acids. The DNA of the CDR3 is TGTGCCAGCAGCGTAGAGACCAGGGGTAACTATGGCTACACCTTC. It specifies CASSVETRGNYGYTF.

This chain uses TRBV30 with TRBJ2-7, with no clear D. V was pared by 0 bases and J by 9 bases, with 9 bases between. Germline loops: CDR1 GTSNPN, CDR2 SVGIG (reference sequence). The CDR3 covers 11 residues. The CDR3 coding sequence is TGTGCCTGGAGTGTACCAGGTGGGCAGTACTTC. It specifies CAWSVPGGQYF.

J is TRBJ2-5 and V is TRBV5-1; tentatively, D is TRBD2 (7 bases). The germline V gene has CDR1 SGHRS and CDR2 YFSETQ. Deletions cut 0 bases from V and 1 base from J, with 13 bases between. The CDR3 has 16 amino acids. The CDR3 bases are TGCGCCAGCAGCTTGGTGGCGGGGGCAACCCAAGAGACCCAGTACTTC. It encodes CASSLVAGATQETQYF.

The chain employs TRBV7-9 and TRBJ2-4, with a weak D call TRBD1 (6 bases). Between the trimmed V and J ends, which lost 4 bases and 0 bases, there was a span of 16 bases. The CDR3 runs to 17 residues. The germline gives CDR1 SEHNR, CDR2 FQNEAQ (reference sequence). The CDR3 loop reads CASSSRDKISAKNIQYF. CDR3 DNA: TGTGCCAGCAGCTCCCGGGACAAAATATCAGCCAAAAACATTCAGTACTTC.

The chain uses TRBV27 and TRBJ2-7; no definite D call. V was trimmed by 0 bases and J by 2 bases, leaving 11 bases between them. CDR1 MNHEY and CDR2 SMNVEV come from the germline V gene (reference sequence). The CDR3 has 15 amino acids. The CDR3 sequence: CASSLSIPETYEQYF. In DNA, the CDR3 is TGTGCCAGCAGTTTATCGATCCCGGAGACCTACGAGCAGTACTTC.

The chain combines TRBV7-2 with TRBJ2-2, with D uncertain. This CDR3 comprises 14 residues. Germline assignment: CDR1 SGHTA and CDR2 FQGNSA. V dropped 0 bases and J dropped 4 bases, with 6 bases sitting between them. CDR3 sequence: CASSLAAGTGELFF. CDR3 coding DNA: TGTGCCAGCAGCTTAGCGGCAGGCACCGGGGAGCTGTTTTTT.

As concerns this clone: Germline and junction disagree at one end, which may indicate a read error. The chain uses TRBV7-7 and TRBJ2-1; TRBD2 aligns across 10 bases. The CDR3 is made up of 16 amino acids. The germline CDR1 and CDR2 sequences are SSHAT and FNYEAQ (reference sequence). CDR3 nucleotides: TGTGCTAGCAGCTTAGCGCTGGCTAGCGGGAGTAATGAGCAGTTCTTC. Encoded protein: CASSLALASGSNEQFF.

The chain has TRBV9 and TRBJ2-2; TRBD1 matches 10 bases. The V and J ends lost 6 bases and 7 bases, in that order; junction bases with no gene match: 12. Germline V gene lookup returns CDR1 SGDLS and CDR2 YYNGEE. The CDR3 has 16 amino acids. CDR3 in DNA: TGTGCCAGCAACAACTTTGACAGGGGGCTGGGCGGGGAGCTGTTTTTT. Its translation is CASNNFDRGLGGELFF.